These 13 T cell receptor beta chains came from one sample sequenced in a study of cytomegalovirus exposure and HLA in healthy donors. 60 Vbeta and 13 Jbeta primers were used in PCR. Only in-frame clones appear in the TCRdb table, and some are missing; sequencing was by immunoSEQ multiplex PCR. The sample consists of some 160,000 clones, about 78% of them appearing once. Sequenced input: PBMCs. These receptors all come from a male donor in good health and CMV-seronegative.

This chain links TRBV19 with TRBJ1-5, with 9 bases fitting TRBD1. The CDR3 has 17 residues. Germline lookup yields CDR1 LNHDA and CDR2 SQIVND (reference sequence). V lost 5 bases and J lost 4; bases outside the gene matches: 12. This CDR3 is CASSLRGTGFGNQPQHF. CDR3 nucleotide sequence: TGTGCCAGTAGTCTCCGGGGGACAGGGTTCGGGAATCAGCCCCAGCATTTT.

The rearrangement uses TRBV18 and TRBJ1-1; possibly TRBD1 for D (5 bases). This CDR3 contains 14 residues. V lost 3 bases and J 2 bases, leaving 10 bases between the germline ends. CDR1 is KGHSH and CDR2 is LQKENI in the germline V gene. The CDR3 is CASSPQGFNTEAFF. CDR3 DNA sequence: TGTGCCAGCTCACCTCAGGGTTTTAACACTGAAGCTTTCTTT.

This clone was counted a single time. This chain uses TRBV11-2 with TRBJ2-1; TRBD2 matches at 7 bases. The germline V gene has CDR1 SGHAT and CDR2 FQNNGV. The CDR3 runs to 17 residues. V was clipped by 8 bases and J by 6 bases; unmatched bases: 19. The CDR3 region has the DNA TGTGCCAGCCGATTAAGTCCCACCAGCGGGGTAAGCAATGAGCAGTTCTTC. Protein product: CASRLSPTSGVSNEQFF.

This rearrangement joins TRBV7-3 to TRBJ2-3, with D possibly matching TRBD2 (6 bases). The CDR3 sequence is 14 residues long. Per the germline V gene, CDR1 is SGHTA and CDR2 is FQGTGA. V lost 2 bases and J 5 bases, leaving 11 bases between the germline ends. DNA for the CDR3: TGTGCCAGCAGCTTAGCGGGACTTAGAGATACGCAGTATTTT. Residues: CASSLAGLRDTQYF. Using reference TRBV7-3 and TRBJ2-3 for the parts outside the CDR3, the full variable domain is GAGVSQTPSNKVTEKGKYVELRCDPISGHTALYWYRQSLGQGPEFLIYFQGTGAADDSGLPNDRFFAVRPEGSVSTLKIQRTERGDSAVYLCASSLAGLRDTQYFGPGTRLTVL.

This clone was picked up one time. The J gene is TRBJ2-2, the V gene TRBV15; TRBD2 matches at 10 bases. CDR3 length: 16 amino acids. V lost 0 bases, J lost 6 bases, and 4 bases stayed unmatched. Germline-derived CDR1 and CDR2 are LNHNV and YYDKDF (reference sequence). Here the CDR3 reads CATSRDKTSGPGELFF. CDR3 nucleotide sequence: TGTGCCACCAGCAGAGATAAGACTAGCGGGCCCGGGGAGCTGTTTTTT.

This clone was seen a single time. The gene calls are TRBV20-1 and TRBJ2-1, with D perhaps matching TRBD1 (7 bases). CDR3 size: 11 residues. CDR1 is DFQATT and CDR2 is SNEGSKA in the germline V gene (reference sequence). Trimming stripped 6 bases from V and 13 bases from J, with 16 bases between. The DNA of the CDR3 is TGCAGTGCACCCCAGGGGGGACCCCAGTTCTTC. This codes for CSAPQGGPQFF.

The chain has TRBV7-2 and TRBJ2-5; TRBD2 agrees at 12 bases. Germline V gene data show CDR1 as SGHTA and CDR2 as FQGNSA. V shed 6 bases, J shed 5 bases, and the junction held 16 bases outside the gene matches. This CDR3 contains 18 residues. CDR3 nucleotides: TGTGCCAGCAGTCCCGGGCAACTAGCGGGGGGCCGGGGGGAGACCCAGTACTTC. It specifies CASSPGQLAGGRGETQYF.

The rearrangement links TRBV30 to TRBJ1-1; D not resolved. Germline V gene sequence: CDR1 GTSNPN, CDR2 SVGIG (reference sequence). The ends were cut back, 0 bases at V and 5 bases at J, with 13 bases in the middle. The CDR3 totals 14 residues. The CDR3 reads CAWSVLPSGTEAFF. The CDR3 DNA reads as TGTGCCTGGAGTGTACTCCCATCCGGGACTGAAGCTTTCTTT.

This clone was seen a single time. V and J are TRBV6-5 and TRBJ2-7; tentative D call: TRBD2 (5 bases). Germline V gene data show CDR1 as MNHEY and CDR2 as SVGAGI. V lost 4 bases, J lost 7 bases, and 8 bases lay in between. This CDR3 spans 11 amino acids. The CDR3 nucleotides read TGTGCCAGCAGTTTCCCGGGGGAGCAGTACTTC. It yields the protein CASSFPGEQYF.

This chain links TRBV5-1 with TRBJ2-5; D is unresolved. V was pared by 4 bases and J by 0 bases, with 10 bases between. Germline V lookup: CDR1 SGHRS, CDR2 YFSETQ. CDR3 length: 14 amino acids. The CDR3 DNA follows: TGCGCCAGCAGCGTAGCAGCGTACCAAGAGACCCAGTACTTC. This codes for CASSVAAYQETQYF. Complete variable domain (other parts from reference TRBV5-1 and TRBJ2-5): KAGVTQTPRYLIKTRGQQVTLSCSPISGHRSVSWYQQTPGQGLQFLFEYFSETQRNKGNFPGRFSGRQFSNSRSEMNVSTLELGDSALYLCASSVAAYQETQYFGPGTRLLVL.

This clone came up once. The rearrangement uses TRBV7-9 and TRBJ2-7; a weak D match, TRBD1 (5 bases). The germline CDR1 and CDR2 sequences are SEHNR and FQNEAQ (reference sequence). The CDR3 runs to 14 residues. Trimming left V 5 bases short and J 5 bases short, with 16 bases between. CDR3 in amino acids: CASSPPAGNHEQYF. DNA of the CDR3: TGTGCCAGCAGCCCCCCAGCAGGGAACCACGAGCAGTACTTC.

This clone appeared a few times. Other DNA sequences in this specimen translate into the identical CDR3. The V and J genes are TRBV30 and TRBJ2-3, with D tentatively TRBD2 (5 bases). The length of the CDR3 is 13 residues. Between the trimmed V and J ends, which lost 3 bases and 0 bases, there was a span of 7 bases. Germline-derived CDR1 and CDR2 are GTSNPN and SVGIG (reference sequence). Here the CDR3 DNA reads TGTGCCTGGAGCAGCGGAAGCACAGATACGCAGTATTTT. Translation: CAWSSGSTDTQYF.

CDR3 residues: CAISESTGRSYNEQFF. CDR3 DNA: TGTGCCATCAGTGAGTCGACAGGACGATCCTACAATGAGCAGTTCTTC. This chain joins TRBV10-3 and TRBJ2-1; D possibly corresponds to TRBD1 (6 bases). The CDR3 runs 16 residues. The V gene lost 0 bases and the J gene lost 1 base, with 10 bases spanning the gap. The V gene's germline CDR1 is ENHRY and CDR2 SYGVKD.